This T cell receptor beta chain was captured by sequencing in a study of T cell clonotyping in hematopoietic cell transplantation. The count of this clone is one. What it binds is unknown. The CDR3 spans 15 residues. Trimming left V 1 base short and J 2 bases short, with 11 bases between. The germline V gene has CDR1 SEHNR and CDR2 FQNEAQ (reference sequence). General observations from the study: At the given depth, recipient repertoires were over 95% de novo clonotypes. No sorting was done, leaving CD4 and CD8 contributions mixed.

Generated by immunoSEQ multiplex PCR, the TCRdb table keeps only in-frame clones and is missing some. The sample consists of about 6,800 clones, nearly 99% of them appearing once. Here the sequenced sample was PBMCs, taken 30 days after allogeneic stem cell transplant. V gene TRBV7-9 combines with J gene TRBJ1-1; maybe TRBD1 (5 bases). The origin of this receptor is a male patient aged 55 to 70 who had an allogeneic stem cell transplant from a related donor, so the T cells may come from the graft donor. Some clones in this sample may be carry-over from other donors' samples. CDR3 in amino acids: CASSLGGGLNTEAFF. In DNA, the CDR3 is TGTGCCAGCAGCTTAGGGGGGGGGTTAAACACTGAAGCTTTCTTT.